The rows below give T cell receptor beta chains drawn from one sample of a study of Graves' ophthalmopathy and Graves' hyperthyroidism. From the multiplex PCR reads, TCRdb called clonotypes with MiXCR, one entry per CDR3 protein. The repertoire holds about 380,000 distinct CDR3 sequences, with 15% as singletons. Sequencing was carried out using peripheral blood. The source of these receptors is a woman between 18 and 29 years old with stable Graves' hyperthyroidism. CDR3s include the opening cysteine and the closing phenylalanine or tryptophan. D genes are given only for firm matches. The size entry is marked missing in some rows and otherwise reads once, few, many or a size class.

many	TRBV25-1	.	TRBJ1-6	CASNLGGESDSPLHF	TGTGCCAGCAACCTGGGGGGGGAAAGCGATTCACCCCTCCACTTT
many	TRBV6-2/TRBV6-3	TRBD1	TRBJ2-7	CASSPWTGGYEQYF	TGTGCCAGCAGTCCTTGGACAGGGGGGTACGAGCAGTACTTC
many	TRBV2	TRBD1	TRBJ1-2	CASSEAGGDREYGYTF	TGTGCCAGCAGTGAAGCAGGTGGAGACAGGGAGTATGGCTACACCTTC
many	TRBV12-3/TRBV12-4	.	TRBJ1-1	CASSFEVVAEAFF	TGTGCCAGCAGTTTTGAGGTGGTCGCTGAAGCTTTCTTT
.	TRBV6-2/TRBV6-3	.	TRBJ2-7	CASSYGTIGADPYEQYF	TGTGCCAGCAGTTACGGGACGATCGGTGCGGACCCTTACGAGCAGTACTTC
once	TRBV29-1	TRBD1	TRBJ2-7	CSVAHGTGEQYF	TGCAGCGTGGCACACGGGACAGGCGAGCAGTACTTC
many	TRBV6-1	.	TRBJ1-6	CASTGGTYNSPLHF	TGTGCCTCAACCGGGGGAACCTATAATTCACCCCTCCACTTT
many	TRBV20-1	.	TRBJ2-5	CSARRASAETQYF	TGCAGTGCTAGAAGAGCGAGTGCGGAGACCCAGTACTTC
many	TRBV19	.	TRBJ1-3	CASTSTGSSGNTIYF	TGTGCCAGTACCTCCACAGGGTCCTCTGGAAACACCATATATTTT
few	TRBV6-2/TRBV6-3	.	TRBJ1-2	CASSSGPSVGYTF	TGTGCCAGCAGCTCTGGGCCGTCCGTTGGCTACACCTTC
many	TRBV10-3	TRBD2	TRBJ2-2	CAISGGGKGNTGELFF	TGTGCCATCAGCGGCGGGGGTAAAGGGAACACCGGGGAGCTGTTTTTT
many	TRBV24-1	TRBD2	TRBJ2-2	CATSDPGGARSGELFF	TGTGCCACCAGTGACCCCGGGGGGGCTAGGTCCGGGGAGCTGTTTTTT
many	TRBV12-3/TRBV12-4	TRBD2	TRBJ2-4	CASSFRLAGGKNIQYF	TGTGCCAGCAGTTTCCGGCTAGCGGGGGGAAAAAACATTCAGTACTTC
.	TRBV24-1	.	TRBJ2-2	CATSGSGALYGELFF	TGTGCCACCAGTGGGTCAGGGGCCCTTTACGGGGAGCTGTTTTTT
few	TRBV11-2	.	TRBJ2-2	CASSPGRLGTGELFF	TGTGCCAGCAGCCCTGGACGGTTGGGCACCGGGGAGCTGTTTTTT
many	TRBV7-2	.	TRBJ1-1	CASSFLDGDTEAFF	TGTGCCAGCAGCTTTCTCGACGGGGACACTGAAGCTTTCTTT
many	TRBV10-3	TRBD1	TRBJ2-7	CAISELGDRAYEQYF	TGTGCCATCAGTGAGTTGGGGGACAGGGCCTACGAGCAGTACTTC
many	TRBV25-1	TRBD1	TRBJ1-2	CASSDQGGYGYTF	TGTGCCAGCAGTGATCAGGGGGGCTATGGCTACACCTTC
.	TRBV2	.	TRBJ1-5	CASSDYRDPGNQPQHF	TGTGCCAGCAGTGATTATAGGGATCCTGGCAATCAGCCCCAGCATTTT
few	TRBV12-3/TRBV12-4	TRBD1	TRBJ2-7	CASGDRSSYEQYF	TGTGCCAGCGGGGACAGGAGCTCCTACGAGCAGTACTTC
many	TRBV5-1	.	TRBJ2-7	CASSLVGQVTYEQYF	TGCGCCAGCAGCTTGGTGGGACAAGTAACCTACGAGCAGTACTTC
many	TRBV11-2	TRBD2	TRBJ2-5	CASSPTGPSGGPSPQYF	TGTGCCAGCAGCCCCACTGGGCCTAGCGGGGGGCCCTCTCCCCAGTACTTC
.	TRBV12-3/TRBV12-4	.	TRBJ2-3	CASSFDRQDRYYTQYF	TGTGCCAGCAGTTTCGACCGACAGGACCGCTACTATACGCAGTATTTT
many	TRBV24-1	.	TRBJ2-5	CATSDSGGQYF	TGTGCCACCAGTGATAGTGGCGGCCAGTACTTC
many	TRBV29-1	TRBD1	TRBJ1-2	CSVALTGGGGYTF	TGCAGCGTCGCCCTGACAGGGGGCGGTGGCTACACCTTC
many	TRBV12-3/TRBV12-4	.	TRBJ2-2	CASSPRGMSAGELFF	TGTGCCAGCAGCCCGAGGGGGATGTCGGCCGGGGAGCTGTTTTTT
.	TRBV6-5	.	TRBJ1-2	CASSYSITELYGYTF	TGTGCCAGCAGTTACTCAATTACGGAGCTCTATGGCTACACCTTC
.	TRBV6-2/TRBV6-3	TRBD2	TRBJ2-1	CASSYGPAGSKYNEQFF	TGTGCCAGCAGTTACGGCCCAGCGGGGTCTAAGTACAATGAGCAGTTCTTC
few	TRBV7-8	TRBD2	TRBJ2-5	CASSPRTSGARRETQYF	TGTGCCAGCAGCCCCCGGACTAGCGGGGCCCGGAGAGAGACCCAGTACTTC
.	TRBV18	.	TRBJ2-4	CASSPPRKGDIQYF	TGTGCCAGCTCACCGCCCCGGAAAGGGGACATTCAGTACTTC
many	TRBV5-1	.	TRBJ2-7	CASSLWQGHEQYF	TGCGCCAGCAGCTTGTGGCAGGGCCACGAGCAGTACTTC
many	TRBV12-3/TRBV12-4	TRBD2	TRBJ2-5	CASSLGLAGETQYF	TGTGCCAGCAGTCTGGGACTAGCGGGAGAGACCCAGTACTTC
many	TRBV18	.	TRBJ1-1	CASSPTGRPTEAFF	TGTGCCAGCTCGCCCACAGGGAGGCCCACTGAAGCTTTCTTT
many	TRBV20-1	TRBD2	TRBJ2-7	CSARLAGSSYEQYF	TGCAGTGCTAGATTAGCGGGGAGCTCCTACGAGCAGTACTTC
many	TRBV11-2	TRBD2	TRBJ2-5	CASSLFGAGGQETQYF	TGTGCCAGCAGCTTATTCGGCGCGGGGGGGCAGGAGACCCAGTACTTC
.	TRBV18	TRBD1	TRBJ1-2	CASSSATAGTGFIDGYTF	TGTGCCAGCTCGAGTGCTACTGCCGGGACAGGGTTCATCGATGGCTACACCTTC
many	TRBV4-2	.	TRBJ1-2	CASSQTIAIHYTF	TGTGCCAGCAGCCAAACGATAGCGATCCACTACACCTTC
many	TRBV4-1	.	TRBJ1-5	CASSQDHSNQPQHF	TGCGCCAGCAGCCAAGATCATAGCAATCAGCCCCAGCATTTT
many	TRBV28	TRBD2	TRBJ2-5	CASTQTSGGAGETQYF	TGTGCCAGCACCCAAACTAGCGGGGGGGCCGGAGAGACCCAGTACTTC
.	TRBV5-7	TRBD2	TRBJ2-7	CASSLGLAGAYEQYF	TGTGCCAGCAGCTTGGGACTAGCGGGGGCCTACGAGCAGTACTTC
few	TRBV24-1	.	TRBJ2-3	CATSDLGRGGKDTQYF	TGTGCCACCAGTGATCTGGGACGAGGGGGAAAAGATACGCAGTATTTT
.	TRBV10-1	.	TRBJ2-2	CASSEDGANGELFF	TGCGCCAGCAGTGAGGATGGGGCGAACGGGGAGCTGTTTTTT
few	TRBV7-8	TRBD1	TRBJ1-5	CASSLARRGRGNQPQHF	TGTGCCAGCAGCTTAGCGCGTAGGGGGCGAGGCAATCAGCCCCAGCATTTT
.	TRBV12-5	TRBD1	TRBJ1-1	CASGLGQGPAFF	TGTGCTAGTGGTCTGGGACAGGGCCCCGCTTTCTTT
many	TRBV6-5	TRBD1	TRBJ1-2	CASSRSTGNYGYTF	TGTGCCAGCAGTCGCTCGACAGGGAACTATGGCTACACCTTC
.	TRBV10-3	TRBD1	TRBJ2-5	CAISDSGTGGAETQYF	TGTGCCATCAGTGACTCGGGGACAGGGGGCGCGGAGACCCAGTACTTC
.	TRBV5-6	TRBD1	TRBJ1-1	CASSLDPGGASEAFF	TGTGCCAGCAGCTTAGATCCAGGGGGCGCCTCTGAAGCTTTCTTT
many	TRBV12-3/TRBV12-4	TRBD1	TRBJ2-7	CASTWDRASYEQYF	TGTGCCAGCACCTGGGACAGAGCCTCCTACGAGCAGTACTTC
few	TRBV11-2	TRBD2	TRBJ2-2	CASSPNLSGGRTGELFF	TGTGCCAGCAGCCCCAACCTTAGCGGGGGGCGCACCGGGGAGCTGTTTTTT
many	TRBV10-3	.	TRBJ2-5	CAISESGEETQYF	TGTGCCATCAGTGAGTCCGGAGAGGAGACCCAGTACTTC
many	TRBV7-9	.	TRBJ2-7	CASSLDTHEQYF	TGTGCCAGCAGCTTGGACACTCACGAGCAGTACTTC
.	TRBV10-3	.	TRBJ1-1	CAIRPESWNTEAFF	TGTGCCATCAGACCAGAGAGCTGGAACACTGAAGCTTTCTTT